This TCR beta chain was observed in a study of T cell repertoires in cytomegalovirus infection. Study details: Well-studied HLA-B-restricted epitopes and recently identified HLA-C-restricted epitopes of CMV were both used in the study. Public TCR beta signature analysis indicated the presence of both CMV infection and matching HLA type.

TCRdb passed the reads through MiXCR, listing each CDR3 protein once. The sample shows hundreds of thousands of distinct CDR3 sequences, 32% of them seen only once. Overall study results and limits: Clonotypes of TCR beta that were HLA-C-restricted and CMV-specific dominated the ex vivo response. Identification of carriers of CMV plus the relevant HLA was performed using cumulative public TCR beta family frequency.

As regards this clonotype: Its antigen remains unknown.

Germline V gene lookup returns CDR1 SGHNT and CDR2 YYREEE (reference sequence). Trimming pared 9 bases from V and 5 bases from J, leaving 14 bases between. The CDR3 is 12 residues long. The sequencing used cultured CD8+ T cells from PBMCs, collected from culture after CMV antigen stimulation. The receptor's source is a human donor in good health (CMV status not recorded). Some clones in this sample may be carry-over from other donors' samples. The V call is TRBV5-4, the J call TRBJ1-1; D is ambiguous. The CDR3 DNA follows: TGTGCCATCGAGGCCCGAGGAACTGAAGCTTTCTTT. Its protein product is CAIEARGTEAFF.